These 19 T cell receptor beta chains were all obtained from the same sample, sequenced in a study of T-cell memory formation after mild COVID-19. TCRdb ran MiXCR on the 5' RACE reads and lists one entry per CDR3 protein. Counted here are fewer than 250,000 distinct CDR3 sequences, around 30% occurring once; the ten biggest clones make up 11%. The source material was PBMCs or a T cell subset sorted from them (not recorded which). Receptors were obtained from an adult woman who had mild COVID-19 (a few samples of this study predate the infection). Cell type and time point are not known.

This clonotype showed up just a few times. The chain is built from TRBV5-1 and TRBJ1-5, with TRBD1 as a possible D gene (5 bases). Trimming took off 0 bases at V and 3 bases at J, with 13 bases between the two ends. The CDR3 has 16 residues. Germline V gene sequence: CDR1 SGHRS, CDR2 YFSETQ. The CDR3 DNA reads TGCGCCAGCAGCTTGGAGGCAGGGTGGAACAATCAGCCCCAGCATTTT. Its protein is CASSLEAGWNNQPQHF.

This rearrangement joins TRBV27 to TRBJ1-1; perhaps TRBD1 as D (5 bases). This CDR3 is 15 amino acids long. Per the germline V gene, CDR1 is MNHEY and CDR2 is SMNVEV (reference sequence). Deletions cut 2 bases from V and 2 bases from J, with 12 bases between. The CDR3 coding sequence is TGTGCCAGCAGTTTAGTGGGGCAGGGTAACACTGAAGCTTTCTTT. This codes for CASSLVGQGNTEAFF.

The chain is built from TRBV18 and TRBJ2-7; TRBD1 matches at 7 bases. The CDR3 contains 15 residues. V lost 0 bases and J lost 2; bases outside the gene matches: 4. Germline lookup yields CDR1 KGHSH and CDR2 LQKENI. CDR3 residues: CASSPPSRGTYEQYF. CDR3 coding DNA: TGTGCCAGCTCACCACCGAGCAGGGGGACCTACGAGCAGTACTTC.

The table lists this clonotype with many counts. The CDR3 region is CASSLSGELFF. The CDR3 DNA is TGTGCCAGCAGTTTATCCGGGGAGCTGTTTTTT. The chain has TRBV12-3 or TRBV12-4 and TRBJ2-2; D is unresolved. The CDR3 is 11 amino acids. V was pared by 2 bases and J by 6 bases, with 1 base between.

The genes are TRBV9 and TRBJ2-5; D uncertain. Deletions cut 5 bases from V and 5 bases from J, with 16 bases between. The CDR3 contains 14 residues. The germline V gene has CDR1 SGDLS and CDR2 YYNGEE. CDR3 loop: CASSVSWLGETQYF. DNA of the CDR3: TGTGCCAGCAGTGTCTCTTGGCTTGGGGAGACCCAGTACTTC.

This clonotype was found a few times. The rearrangement joins TRBV13 to TRBJ2-5, with 8 bases that match TRBD2. CDR3 length: 16 residues. The trim removed 1 base at V and 2 bases at J, leaving 6 bases unmatched. Per the germline V gene, CDR1 is PRHDT and CDR2 is FYEKMQ (reference sequence). The CDR3 coding sequence is TGTGCCAGCAGCTTAGCAACTAGCGGACTGCAAGAGACCCAGTACTTC. It encodes CASSLATSGLQETQYF.

The DNA of the CDR3 is TGTGCCAGCAGTTCGGGACAGGGGGCGCTTGGTGAGACCCAGTACTTC. Translation gives CASSSGQGALGETQYF. This chain connects TRBV2 to TRBJ2-5; 12 bases fit TRBD1. The CDR3 contains 16 residues. Unmatched junction bases numbered 9, after V lost 5 bases and J lost 5 bases. CDR1 is SNHLY and CDR2 is FYNNEI in the germline V gene.

The chain employs TRBV4-1 and TRBJ1-1; D not certain. V was clipped by 4 bases and J by 1 base, with 13 bases between them. CDR3 length equals 15 residues. Germline CDR1 and CDR2: MGHRA and YSYEKL. The CDR3 reads CASSPIPPPNTEAFF. The DNA of the CDR3 is TGCGCCAGCAGCCCGATCCCCCCCCCGAACACTGAAGCTTTCTTT.

The chain employs TRBV6-1 and TRBJ2-2; 8 nucleotides agree with TRBD2. Germline trimming cut 5 bases from V and 6 bases from J; bases unmatched to any gene: 2. This CDR3 is 13 amino acids long. The V gene's germline CDR1 is MNHNS and CDR2 SASEGT. The CDR3 bases are TGTGCCAGCAGTAGGACTAGCTCCGGGGAGCTGTTTTTT. It codes for CASSRTSSGELFF.

The V and J genes are TRBV7-2 and TRBJ2-7; 7 bases are a match to TRBD1. Germline CDR1 is SGHTA and CDR2 is FQGNSA. This CDR3 is 18 amino acids long. Losses at the gene ends were 0 bases for V and 0 bases for J; bases not matched to a gene: 11. The CDR3 DNA sequence: TGTGCCAGCAGCTTAGCGTGGGGATCTTGGGACAGCTCCTACGAGCAGTACTTC. Translation gives CASSLAWGSWDSSYEQYF.

V gene TRBV7-2 combines with J gene TRBJ2-5; 11 nucleotides line up with TRBD2. CDR1 is SGHTA and CDR2 is FQGNSA in the germline V gene. CDR3 length equals 14 residues. V was clipped by 5 bases and J by 5 bases; unmatched bases: 4. The CDR3 DNA reads TGTGCCAGCAGCGGTAGCGGGGGGGCGGAGACCCAGTACTTC. This gives the protein CASSGSGGAETQYF.

This clonotype was seen a few times. This sequence joins TRBV24-1 and TRBJ2-3; unclear D gene. V lost 3 bases to trimming and J lost 1 base, with 10 bases between them. The V gene's germline CDR1 is KGHDR and CDR2 SFDVKD. The CDR3 covers 15 residues. The CDR3: CATSDPRTRTDTQYF. CDR3 bases: TGTGCCACCAGTGATCCCAGGACCCGCACAGATACGCAGTATTTT.

This clonotype has a handful of counts. CDR3: CSASGTGNSPLHF. The CDR3 DNA follows: TGCAGTGCTAGCGGGACTGGGAATTCACCCCTCCACTTT. The rearrangement uses TRBV20-1 and TRBJ1-6, with a possible D match to TRBD1 (5 bases). The CDR3 has 13 amino acids. V lost 3 bases and J lost 7, with 10 bases in between. Germline loops: CDR1 DFQATT, CDR2 SNEGSKA (reference sequence).

The gene calls are TRBV20-1 and TRBJ2-1; no clear D gene. The germline V gene encodes CDR1 DFQATT and CDR2 SNEGSKA (reference sequence). The CDR3 is 14 residues long. The CDR3 sequence is CSATIGSSYNEQFF. The CDR3 DNA reads as TGCAGCGCAACGATAGGAAGCTCCTACAATGAGCAGTTCTTC.

CDR3 nucleotide sequence: TGTGCCAGCAGCAAATGGAGGGGGGTCTCGCAAGAGGAGACCCAGTACTTC. This encodes CASSKWRGVSQEETQYF. This sequence joins TRBV21-1 and TRBJ2-5; the listed D gene, TRBD1, was not tested against the DNA. TRBV21-1 constitutes a pseudogene. The length of the CDR3 is 17 residues.

This chain uses TRBV12-3 or TRBV12-4 with TRBJ2-3; possibly TRBD2 for D (6 bases). This CDR3 is 12 amino acids long. Between the trimmed V and J ends, which lost 5 bases and 5 bases, there was a span of 8 bases. CDR3 DNA sequence: TGTGCCAGCAGTGCGCGGGGAGATACGCAGTATTTT. It translates to CASSARGDTQYF.

The chain links TRBV9 to TRBJ1-2, with 7 nucleotides matching TRBD1. The V gene end was trimmed by 3 bases and the J gene end by 0 bases; junction bases not matched to a gene: 11. The CDR3 length is 17 residues. Germline V gene lookup returns CDR1 SGDLS and CDR2 YYNGEE. This CDR3 is CASSARQGKVANYGYTF. The DNA for the CDR3 is TGTGCCAGCAGCGCCCGACAGGGAAAGGTAGCTAACTATGGCTACACCTTC. The entire variable domain, with the rest obtained from reference TRBV9 and TRBJ1-2, is as follows: DSGVTQTPKHLITATGQRVTLRCSPRSGDLSVYWYQQSLDQGLQFLIQYYNGEERAKGNILERFSAQQFPDLHSELNLSSLELGDSALYFCASSARQGKVANYGYTFGSGTRLTVV.

This rearrangement joins TRBV4-1 to TRBJ2-5, with TRBD2 as a possible D gene (7 bases). Trimming cost V 4 bases and J 1 base, with 16 bases left between them. Germline lookup yields CDR1 MGHRA and CDR2 YSYEKL. This CDR3 is built from 16 residues. CDR3: CASSPIGGGRQETQYF. The DNA of the CDR3 is TGCGCCAGCAGCCCGATAGGGGGGGGCCGCCAAGAGACCCAGTACTTC.

This clonotype was seen a few times. The chain uses TRBV20-1 and TRBJ1-2; a possible D gene is TRBD1 (5 bases). The CDR3 length is 15 residues. CDR1 and CDR2 from the germline V gene are DFQATT and SNEGSKA (reference sequence). V lost 0 bases, J lost 4 bases, and 15 bases lay in between. The CDR3 DNA sequence: TGCAGTGCTAGAGATGTCAAGGAGGGGAGCTATGGCTACACCTTC. Translating gives CSARDVKEGSYGYTF.